The TCR beta chain described here comes from a study of blood T cell repertoires in COVID-19. Looking at the study overall: There were acute and convalescent COVID-19 samples, and they came from the United States, Italy and Spain.

Per the original data handling: For nucleated cells, counts were estimated from reference gene primer amplification. The protocol was immunoSEQ multiplex PCR, while the TCRdb copy is restricted to in-frame clones and leaves out a portion. V and J calls and clone size follow that table, whereas D and trimming were derived from the DNA. The sample includes around 250,000 clones, more than 70% of them seen just once. The ends lost 4 bases at V and 6 bases at J; junction bases unmatched: 7. This CDR3 has 14 amino acids. The germline V gene has CDR1 MDHEN and CDR2 SYDVKM. The chain uses TRBV28 and TRBJ2-7; 9 bases align to TRBD2. Sequenced input: PBMCs or T cells enriched from blood (not recorded which). The TCR sequence derives from a middle-aged woman with acute COVID-19. CDR3 residues: CASSWAAGGSEQYF. CDR3 in DNA: TGTGCCAGCAGTTGGGCAGCGGGAGGTTCCGAGCAGTACTTC.